Listed below are T cell receptor beta chains from one sample, sequenced in a study of cytomegalovirus exposure and HLA in healthy donors. Profiling relied on immunoSEQ multiplex PCR, and the TCRdb table lists in-frame clones only, not all of them. The sample has under 200,000 clones; roughly 13% are singletons. Input material: PBMCs. All receptors come from a man in his fifties in good health and CMV-seropositive. CDR3s include the opening cysteine and the closing phenylalanine or tryptophan. The D gene is left open where the match is weak. Size tells how often a clone was seen (once, few, many) or the class of an expanded clone, and some rows leave it out.

j_call v_call clone_size d_call cdr3_nt cdr3_aa
TRBJ1-2 TRBV6-5 - TRBD1 TGTGCCAGCAGTCCCGGGACAGGGAGAGGCTACACCTTC CASSPGTGRGYTF
TRBJ1-5 TRBV30 few TRBD1 TGTGCCTGGGGTGGACAGGGGGCTGGTCAGCCCCAGCATTTT CAWGGQGAGQPQHF
TRBJ2-5 TRBV5-1 - TRBD2 TGCGCCAGCTCCCCCGAGCGGGGGGGGCGGGAGACCCAGTACTTC CASSPERGGRETQYF
TRBJ2-3 TRBV7-6 - - TGTGCCAGCAGCTTAGAGGTCAGGGGAAGGGCAGATACGCAGTATTTT CASSLEVRGRADTQYF
TRBJ1-1 TRBV4-3 - TRBD1 TGCGCCAGCAGCCAAGAGGACAGGGGGAGGAACACTGAAGCTTTCTTT CASSQEDRGRNTEAFF
TRBJ2-4 TRBV27 - - TGTGCCAGCAGTTCGGACAGAGAAGCGACAGCCAAAAACATTCAGTACTTC CASSSDREATAKNIQYF
TRBJ1-4 TRBV30 - TRBD1 TGTGCCTGGAGTCCCCCGGGACAGGGAGGAGAAAAACTGTTTTTT CAWSPPGQGGEKLFF
TRBJ1-4 TRBV4-1 few - TGCGCCAGCAGCCAAGCGCAACAGAGGGATGAAAAACTGTTTTTT CASSQAQQRDEKLFF
TRBJ1-1 TRBV19 few - TGTGCCAGTAGTTCCCGTATCGGCACTGAAGCTTTCTTT CASSSRIGTEAFF
TRBJ1-2 TRBV2 few TRBD1 TGTGCCAGCGAGGTCTCCCTCGGACAGGTGCGTGGCTACACCTTC CASEVSLGQVRGYTF
TRBJ2-1 TRBV7-2 - TRBD1 TGTGCCAGCAGCTTACAGGGGGCTGAGTTCTTC CASSLQGAEFF
TRBJ1-1 TRBV5-6 few TRBD1 TGTGCCAGCAGCCGGGGACAGGGCACTGAAGCTTTCTTT CASSRGQGTEAFF
TRBJ2-5 TRBV27 - - TGTGCCAGCAGTTTATGGTCGTCTGCGGGAGAGACCCAGTACTTC CASSLWSSAGETQYF
TRBJ2-2 TRBV6-5 few - TGTGCCAGCAGTTACTCTGGGGCTTTGACCGGGGAGCTGTTTTTT CASSYSGALTGELFF
TRBJ2-2 TRBV27 - TRBD2 TGTGCCAGCAGCAAACCATGGACTAGCGGGGGCGGGGAGCTGTTTTTT CASSKPWTSGGGELFF
TRBJ1-6 TRBV5-1 - - TGCGCCAGCAGCTTTGGGGGCGGCTATAATTCACCCCTCCACTTT CASSFGGGYNSPLHF
TRBJ2-7 TRBV2 few TRBD1 TGTGCCAGCAGTGAGGGGACAGGGCCCCACGAGCAGTACTTC CASSEGTGPHEQYF
TRBJ1-4 TRBV11-3 few - TGTGCCAGCAGCTTATCATTCAGGGACAACAGTGAAAAACTGTTTTTT CASSLSFRDNSEKLFF
TRBJ2-1 TRBV4-3 few - TGCGCCAGCAGCCAAGAACCGGGTCAGACTGAGCAGTTCTTC CASSQEPGQTEQFF
TRBJ1-3 TRBV19 few TRBD1 TGTGCCAGTAGTAGGACAGGGCGGGATGGAAACACCATATATTTT CASSRTGRDGNTIYF
TRBJ2-1 TRBV5-4 few - TGTGCCAGCAGCTACGGGGACACAGACAATGAGCAGTTCTTC CASSYGDTDNEQFF
TRBJ1-6 TRBV19 few TRBD1 TGTGCCAGTAGTATTGGGGACAGAAGCTATAATTCACCCCTCCACTTT CASSIGDRSYNSPLHF
TRBJ2-3 TRBV9 few TRBD2 TGTGCCAGCAGCCCCTCGGGACTAACCACAGATACGCAGTATTTT CASSPSGLTTDTQYF
TRBJ1-5 TRBV27 - - TGTGCCAGCAGTTTATACCCGGGTTTGCAGCCCCAGCATTTT CASSLYPGLQPQHF
TRBJ2-1 TRBV7-9 few - TGTGCCAGCACGGCGGTAAGTGAGCAGTTCTTC CASTAVSEQFF
TRBJ1-4 TRBV12-5 - - TGTGCTAGTGGTTTGGTACGCGGTGCAACTAATGAAAAACTGTTTTTT CASGLVRGATNEKLFF
TRBJ2-3 TRBV5-4 - TRBD2 TGTGCCAGCAGCCCACTTTCGCGGGGGAGGTCCACAGATACGCAGTATTTT CASSPLSRGRSTDTQYF
TRBJ2-7 TRBV18 - - TGTGCCAGCTCACCACCGGGACATAAGAGGGCCTACGAGCAGTACTTC CASSPPGHKRAYEQYF